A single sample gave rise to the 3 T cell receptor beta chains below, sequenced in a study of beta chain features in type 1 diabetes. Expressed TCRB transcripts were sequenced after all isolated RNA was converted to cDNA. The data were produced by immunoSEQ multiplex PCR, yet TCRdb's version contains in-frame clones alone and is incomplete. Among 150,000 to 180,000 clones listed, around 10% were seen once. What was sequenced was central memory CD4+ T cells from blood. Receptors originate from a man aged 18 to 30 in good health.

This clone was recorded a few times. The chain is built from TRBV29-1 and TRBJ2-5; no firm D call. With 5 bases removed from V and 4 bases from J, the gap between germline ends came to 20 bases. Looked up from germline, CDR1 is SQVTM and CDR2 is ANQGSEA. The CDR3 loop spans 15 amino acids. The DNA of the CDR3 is TGCAGCGTTAGGATCCAGCCCGGGCAGCGAGAGACCCAGTACTTC. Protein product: CSVRIQPGQRETQYF. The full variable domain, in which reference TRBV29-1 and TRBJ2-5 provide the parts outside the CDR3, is SAVISQKPSRDICQRGTSLTIQCQVDSQVTMMFWYRQQPGQSLTLIATANQGSEATYESGFVIDKFPISRPNLTFSTLTVSNMSPEDSSIYLCSVRIQPGQRETQYFGPGTRLLVL.

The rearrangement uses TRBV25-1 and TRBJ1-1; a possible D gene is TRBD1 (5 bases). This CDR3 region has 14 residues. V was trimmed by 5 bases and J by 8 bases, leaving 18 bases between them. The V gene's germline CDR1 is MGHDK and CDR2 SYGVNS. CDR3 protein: CASSPTGWPQEAFF. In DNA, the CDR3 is TGTGCCAGCAGTCCCACAGGCTGGCCGCAGGAAGCTTTCTTT. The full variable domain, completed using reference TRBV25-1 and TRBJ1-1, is EADIYQTPRYLVIGTGKKITLECSQTMGHDKMYWYQQDPGMELHLIHYSYGVNSTEKGDLSSESTVSRIRTEHFPLTLESARPSHTSQYLCASSPTGWPQEAFFGQGTRLTVV.

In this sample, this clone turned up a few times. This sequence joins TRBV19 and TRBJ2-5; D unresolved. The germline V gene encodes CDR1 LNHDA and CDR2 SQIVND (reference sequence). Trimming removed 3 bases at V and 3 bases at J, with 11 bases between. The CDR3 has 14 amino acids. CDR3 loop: CASSIQAPKETQYF. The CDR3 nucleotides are TGTGCCAGTAGTATCCAGGCGCCCAAAGAGACCCAGTACTTC.